This record looks at one T cell receptor (beta chain) sequence and its context. These data are taken from a study of T cell changes during pregnancy in multiple sclerosis. From germline, CDR1 is SGHRS and CDR2 YFSETQ. The CDR3 is 14 residues long. The junction had 11 bases not matched to a gene; V was cut back by 4 bases and J by 8 bases. Only in-frame clones appear in the TCRdb table, and some are missing; sequencing was by immunoSEQ multiplex PCR. The table includes about 42,000 clones, 70% to 90% detected once. Sequences were derived from CD4+ T cells from peripheral blood mononuclear cells, sampled after pregnancy. The chain links TRBV5-1 to TRBJ1-2; 7 bases map to TRBD1. This clonotype originated in a female donor with multiple sclerosis, enrolled in a pregnancy study. CDR3 amino acids: CASSTLQGQGGYTF. CDR3 coding DNA: TGCGCCAGCAGCACCTTACAGGGGCAAGGCGGCTACACCTTC.